Here is one TCR beta chain with its context. Data came from immunoSEQ multiplex PCR; TCRdb stores just in-frame clones and leaves some out. The data hold fewer than 500,000 clones, with around nine tenths observed a single time. CDR1 is SGHRS, CDR2 YFSETQ, per germline. The germline V and J ends were trimmed by 4 bases and 0 bases, with 13 bases remaining between them. CDR3 length equals 15 residues. The data derive from a study of blood T cell repertoires in COVID-19. The age range of participants was 18 to 89 years, with residence in some 25 US areas. Sequencing was carried out using PBMCs or T cells enriched from blood (not recorded which). This sequence joins TRBV5-1 and TRBJ1-1; a possible D gene is TRBD1 (5 bases). This sequence originates from a woman in her thirties with acute COVID-19. As DNA, the CDR3 is TGCGCCAGCAGCGGAGCGACAGTCATGAACACTGAAGCTTTCTTT. Protein: CASSGATVMNTEAFF.